The rows below give T cell receptor beta chains drawn from one sample of a study of technical replicates of blood from a few donors. Data came from immunoSEQ multiplex PCR; TCRdb stores just in-frame clones and leaves some out. The data hold tens of thousands of clones, with around 96% observed a single time. The material sequenced was PBMCs. Receptor source: a human donor in good health. Some clones in this sample may be carry-over from other donors' samples. Each CDR3 is given with its conserved first and last residue.

TRBV19 CASSRLDYNEQFF
TRBV19 CASSEPHRGNTIYF
TRBV6-4 CASSDQNYGYTF
TRBV2 CASSPRTSGGPDTQYF
TRBV6-1 CASSRMTGDQETQYF
TRBV27 CASSLGGLTPLHF
TRBV7-2 CASSSGLAGVNIQYF
TRBV21-1 CASIKTCPGVRIQPQHF
TRBV27 CASSFWTGENEKLFF
TRBV18 CASSQGSSTEAFF
TRBV2 CASSAGQAGGAFF
TRBV2 CASNRRIGGTDTQYF
TRBV9 CASSTPEEYSETQYF
TRBV7-9 CASRSSGMGEKLFF
TRBV5-1 CASSLRGTGTEQYF
TRBV4-3 CASSQDRAQYF
TRBV6-5 CASSYQQSNQPQHF
TRBV4-3 CASSQDGVGAGGPDTQYF
TRBV2 CASSRRKYSNQPQHF
TRBV5-5 CASSSDPGVDGYTF
TRBV5-1 CASRLGTGRVADTQYF
TRBV11-2 CASKTGGTDTQYF
TRBV5-1 CASTTSGAYNEQFF
TRBV2 CASTTVLGETQYF
TRBV7-2 CASSYRDRGIYEQYF
TRBV6-6 CASSYSKGDYGYTF
TRBV18 CASSPWTGRDNEQFF
TRBV30 CAWDWTGGSEQYF
TRBV27 CASIGGGRQYF
TRBV29-1 CSVKGGGPRSTDTQYF
TRBV7-2 CASSLAGQGSYEQYF
TRBV7-8 CASSLDPGTYEQYF
TRBV20-1 CSASLADEQYF
TRBV6-7 CASSYPQGTSSYEQYF